Listed here are 4 T cell receptor beta chains from one sample, sequenced in a study of T cell repertoires in cytomegalovirus infection. One entry per CDR3 protein results from TCRdb running MiXCR on the reads. The sample holds 630,000 or so distinct CDR3 sequences, 24% seen once. The specimen sequenced was CD8+ T cells from PBMCs. The receptors come from a human donor in good health (CMV status not recorded). Some clones in this sample may be carry-over from other donors' samples.

As regards this clonotype: A much larger clone is a single base away; this may be a read error. The chain carries TRBV4-1 and TRBJ2-1; TRBD2 aligns across 7 bases. CDR1 is MGHRA, CDR2 YSYEKL, per germline. This CDR3 is built from 16 residues. DNA for the CDR3: TGCGTCAGCAGCCAAGCTCTACCGGGGGGCTACAATGAGCAGTTCTTC. Amino acid sequence: CVSSQALPGGYNEQFF.

This rearrangement joins TRBV2 to TRBJ1-5; D ambiguous. Germline V gene lookup returns CDR1 SNHLY and CDR2 FYNNEI. CDR3 length: 16 residues. The ends were cut back, 1 base at V and 5 bases at J, with 15 bases in the middle. Written as DNA, the CDR3 is TGTGCCAGCAGTGAAGGAAGGCAGGCAGTATATCAGCCCCAGCATTTT. Translation: CASSEGRQAVYQPQHF.

The chain links TRBV15 to TRBJ2-3, with D tentatively TRBD1 or TRBD2 (6 bases each). CDR3 length equals 17 residues. Deletions cut 3 bases from V and 0 bases from J, with 16 bases between. Germline V gene lookup returns CDR1 LNHNV and CDR2 YYDKDF (reference sequence). In DNA form, the CDR3 reads TGTGCCACCAGCAGGGTACCCGGGGGCGCAAGCACAGATACGCAGTATTTT. This sequence encodes CATSRVPGGASTDTQYF. Filled out from reference TRBV15 and TRBJ2-3, the complete variable domain reads DAMVIQNPRYQVTQFGKPVTLSCSQTLNHNVMYWYQQKSSQAPKLLFHYYDKDFNNEADTPDNFQSRRPNTSFCFLDIRSPGLGDTAMYLCATSRVPGGASTDTQYFGPGTRLTVL.

This clonotype was detected ten times or more. The chain uses TRBV7-8 and TRBJ2-2; 10 positions match TRBD1. V was clipped by 5 bases and J by 7 bases; unmatched bases: 7. The CDR3 is made up of 15 amino acids. Germline values: CDR1 SGHVS, CDR2 FQNEAQ. Here the CDR3 DNA reads TGTGCCAGCAGCCTGGGACAGGGGATCAGCGGGGAGCTGTTTTTT. It codes for CASSLGQGISGELFF. The entire variable domain, with the rest obtained from reference TRBV7-8 and TRBJ2-2, is as follows: GAGVSQSPRYKVAKRGQDVALRCDPISGHVSLFWYQQALGQGPEFLTYFQNEAQLDKSGLPSDRFFAERPEGSVSTLKIQRTQQEDSAVYLCASSLGQGISGELFFGEGSRLTVL.